These T cell receptor beta chains were read from a single sample in a study of post-analysis software for immune sequencing data. One entry per CDR3 protein results from TCRdb running MiXCR on the PCR reads. The sample consists of around 200,000 distinct CDR3 sequences, over 25% of them appearing once. The sample consisted of blood. The receptors were gathered from a girl aged 2-17 years with multiple sclerosis. CDR3s include the opening cysteine and the closing phenylalanine or tryptophan. A D gene is named only where the DNA matches it firmly. Clone sizes are given selectively: once, few, many, or a class where the clone is expanded.

d_gene	v_gene	abundance	j_gene	CDR3nt	CDR3aa
TRBD1	TRBV4-1	-	TRBJ1-5	TGCGCCAGCAGCCAACTGCCAGGGGGCGGTCAGCCCCAGCATTTT	CASSQLPGGGQPQHF
-	TRBV21-1	few	TRBJ1-2	TGTGCCAGCAGCAAAGCGCCGCAGGGGAAATCAGCTAACTATGGCTACACCTTC	CASSKAPQGKSANYGYTF
TRBD1	TRBV12-3/TRBV12-4	-	TRBJ1-5	TGTGCCAGCAGTTTGGACAGGGGCAGGCAGCCCCAGCATTTT	CASSLDRGRQPQHF
TRBD2	TRBV28	many	TRBJ2-1	TGTGCCAGCACGCGGGGGGGCGGACCATACAATGAGCAGTTCTTC	CASTRGGGPYNEQFF
-	TRBV28	many	TRBJ1-2	TGTGCCAGCAGTGGGGCGGGAGGGACCCCCTACAACTATGGCTACACCTTC	CASSGAGGTPYNYGYTF
-	TRBV5-4	-	TRBJ1-2	TGTGCCAGCAGCCTATCAGACAGTAACTATGGCTACACCTTC	CASSLSDSNYGYTF
TRBD1	TRBV27	-	TRBJ1-1	TGTGCCAGCAGTTTAGTGAGACAGGGATGGAGCACTGAAGCTTTCTTT	CASSLVRQGWSTEAFF
-	TRBV5-6	-	TRBJ2-7	TGTGCCAGCAGCGGGGACTGGAGCTCCTACAATGAGCAGTACTTC	CASSGDWSSYNEQYF
-	TRBV18	few	TRBJ1-2	TGTGCCAGCTCACCACCGAACACCGCTAACTATGGCTACACCTTC	CASSPPNTANYGYTF
TRBD2	TRBV7-9	many	TRBJ2-6	TGTGCCAGCAGCTTCCGGGGGGTCGGTGGGGCCAACGTCCTGACTTTC	CASSFRGVGGANVLTF
-	TRBV12-3/TRBV12-4	-	TRBJ1-1	TGTGCCAGCAGTCGAACCGGAAGACGGGGGACTGAAGCTTTCTTT	CASSRTGRRGTEAFF
TRBD2	TRBV6-2/TRBV6-3	many	TRBJ2-5	TGTGCCAGCATTCAAGGACTAGTAAAAGAGACCCAGTACTTC	CASIQGLVKETQYF
-	TRBV29-1	many	TRBJ1-2	TGCAGCGTTGAAAGGGGGGGAGGCATGGACTATGGCTACACCTTC	CSVERGGGMDYGYTF
-	TRBV29-1	many	TRBJ2-1	TGCAGCGTTGCGTCGTGGTCCTACAATGAGCAGTTCTTC	CSVASWSYNEQFF
-	TRBV14	few	TRBJ2-7	TGTGCCAGCAGCCAAGGCTTTTGGGGCAGGGGTTCCTACGAGCAGTACTTC	CASSQGFWGRGSYEQYF
TRBD2	TRBV27	many	TRBJ2-7	TGTGCCAGCAGTTTACGAAGCGGGGATTCCTACGAGCAGTACTTC	CASSLRSGDSYEQYF
-	TRBV5-6	once	TRBJ2-7	TGTGCCAGCAGCTTGGGACTAGTGGGAGAGGCCCCCAATGAGCAGTACTTC	CASSLGLVGEAPNEQYF
TRBD1	TRBV20-1	-	TRBJ2-1	TGCAGTGCTAGAGATGCAGGGGGCTACAATGAGCAGTTCTTC	CSARDAGGYNEQFF
-	TRBV7-2	-	TRBJ2-5	TGTGCCAGCAGCTTACACGGGGGGCGCGAACAGACCCAGTACTTC	CASSLHGGREQTQYF
TRBD2	TRBV5-1	many	TRBJ2-7	TGCGCCAGCAGCTTGTGGACTAGCGGGAACTCCGAGCAGTACTTC	CASSLWTSGNSEQYF
-	TRBV5-1	many	TRBJ2-5	TGCGCCAGCAGCTTGCAGGCAGGCCAAGAGACCCAGTACTTC	CASSLQAGQETQYF
-	TRBV3-1	many	TRBJ1-2	TGTGCCAGCAGCCCCGACAGCTCGCGGGCTAACTATGGCTACACCTTC	CASSPDSSRANYGYTF
-	TRBV18	few	TRBJ2-6	TGTGCCAGCTCCCCTCAGGGATCCTCTGGGGCCAACGTCCTGACTTTC	CASSPQGSSGANVLTF
-	TRBV18	many	TRBJ2-3	TGTGCCAGCTCACCGGCGGAATATACGCAGTATTTT	CASSPAEYTQYF
-	TRBV12-3/TRBV12-4	-	TRBJ1-5	TGTGCCAGCAGTGACCGACGGAACAATCAGCCCCAGCATTTT	CASSDRRNNQPQHF
-	TRBV3-1	-	TRBJ1-4	TGTGCCAGCAGTTCCGGTGGGGCCAAAAAACTGTTTTTT	CASSSGGAKKLFF
-	TRBV18	few	TRBJ2-1	TGTGCCAGCTCACTTTTTACAGCGGAGCAGTTCTTC	CASSLFTAEQFF
-	TRBV28	-	TRBJ2-7	TGTGCCAGCAGTTGGGGCAGGGGAGACTACGAGCAGTACTTC	CASSWGRGDYEQYF
-	TRBV28	-	TRBJ1-5	TGTGCCAGCAGTTTACCGACACGGGACCAAATTTTATATAGCAATCAGCCCCAGCATTTT	CASSLPTRDQILYSNQPQHF
-	TRBV29-1	many	TRBJ2-5	TGCAGCGTTGCACCCTTCGCGCTTACAGAGACCCAGTACTTC	CSVAPFALTETQYF
-	TRBV7-9	-	TRBJ1-2	TGTGCCAGCAGCTTATACGGGTATGGCTACACCTTC	CASSLYGYGYTF
TRBD1	TRBV13	many	TRBJ2-5	TGTGCCAGCAGCTTCAGACAGGGCCAAGAGACCCAGTACTTC	CASSFRQGQETQYF
TRBD2	TRBV11-2	many	TRBJ2-7	TGTGCCAGCAGCCTCAGCGGGGGGACTTCATACGAGCAGTACTTC	CASSLSGGTSYEQYF
TRBD1	TRBV9	-	TRBJ1-2	TGTGCCAGCGGAGGACAGGGGTCTACAGGATCCTATGGCTACACCTTC	CASGGQGSTGSYGYTF
-	TRBV28	-	TRBJ1-5	TGTGCCAGCAGACAGGCCAGTTTGGGCGGTCAGCCCCAGCATTTT	CASRQASLGGQPQHF
TRBD1	TRBV4-1	-	TRBJ1-2	TGCGCCAGCAGCCTCCGGACAGGGGATGGCTACACCTTC	CASSLRTGDGYTF
-	TRBV3-1	many	TRBJ2-7	TGTGCCAGCAGCCAAGGAGCAGTCACCTACTACGAGCAGTACTTC	CASSQGAVTYYEQYF
TRBD1	TRBV6-5	once	TRBJ1-2	TGTGCCAGCACCCAGCGACAGGGAGGTAGTGCTGGCCACACCTTC	CASTQRQGGSAGHTF
-	TRBV20-1	many	TRBJ2-7	TGCAGTGCTAGAGATGCTTACGGAGAGAATTCCTACGAGCAGTACTTC	CSARDAYGENSYEQYF
-	TRBV25-1	few	TRBJ1-2	TGTGCCAGCGAGGGGTCGAACTATGGCTACACCTTC	CASEGSNYGYTF
TRBD1	TRBV20-1	few	TRBJ1-5	TGCAGTGCTAGAAAGGGGGCAAACAATCAGCCCCAGCATTTT	CSARKGANNQPQHF
TRBD2	TRBV4-1	few	TRBJ2-5	TGCGCCAGCAGCCAAGATCCGGGGCGGGGGAGCCAAGAGACCCAGTACTTC	CASSQDPGRGSQETQYF
TRBD2	TRBV4-1	many	TRBJ2-7	TGCGCCAGCAGCCGGGGAGGGTCTACTAGCGGCTCCTACGAGCAGTACTTC	CASSRGGSTSGSYEQYF
-	TRBV2	-	TRBJ2-1	TGTGCCAGCAGGGCCCGACAAAACAATGAGCAGTTCTTC	CASRARQNNEQFF